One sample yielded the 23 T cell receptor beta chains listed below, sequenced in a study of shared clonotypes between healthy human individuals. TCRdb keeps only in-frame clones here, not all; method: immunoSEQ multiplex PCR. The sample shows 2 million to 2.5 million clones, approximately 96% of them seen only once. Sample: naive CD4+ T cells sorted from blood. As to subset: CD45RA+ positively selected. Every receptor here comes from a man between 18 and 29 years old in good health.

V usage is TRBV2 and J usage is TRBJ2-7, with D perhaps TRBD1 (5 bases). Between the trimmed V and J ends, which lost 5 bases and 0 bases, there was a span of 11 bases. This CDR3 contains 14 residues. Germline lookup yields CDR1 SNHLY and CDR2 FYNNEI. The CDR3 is CASSQDTFSYEQYF. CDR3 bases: TGTGCCAGCAGTCAGGACACTTTCTCCTACGAGCAGTACTTC.

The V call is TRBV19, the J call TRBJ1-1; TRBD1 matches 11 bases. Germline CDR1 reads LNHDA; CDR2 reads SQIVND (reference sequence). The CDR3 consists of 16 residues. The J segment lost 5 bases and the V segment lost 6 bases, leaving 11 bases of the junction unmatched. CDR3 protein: CASRGQGALRWTEAFF. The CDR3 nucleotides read TGTGCCAGTAGAGGACAGGGGGCTCTGAGGTGGACTGAAGCTTTCTTT.

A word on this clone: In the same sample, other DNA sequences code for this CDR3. In DNA form, the CDR3 reads TGTGCCAGCAGCTTCACGGGGGGCACTGAAGCTTTCTTT. Encoded protein: CASSFTGGTEAFF. V and J are TRBV5-6 and TRBJ1-1, with a weak D call TRBD1 (5 bases). CDR3 length: 13 amino acids. V was pared by 2 bases and J by 4 bases, with 9 bases between. Germline V gene data show CDR1 as SGHDT and CDR2 as YYEEEE. Based on the CDR3 plus reference TRBV5-6 and TRBJ1-1, the full variable domain is DAGVTQSPTHLIKTRGQQVTLRCSPKSGHDTVSWYQQALGQGPQFIFQYYEEEERQRGNFPDRFSGHQFPNYSSELNVNALLLGDSALYLCASSFTGGTEAFFGQGTRLTVV.

The CDR3 sequence: CASSSPSGRAGGTDTQYF. CDR3 sequence (DNA): TGTGCCAGCAGCTCCCCTAGCGGGAGGGCAGGAGGCACAGATACGCAGTATTTT. The gene calls are TRBV7-2 and TRBJ2-3; 12 bases agree with TRBD2. The CDR3 totals 18 residues. Germline trimming cut 4 bases from V and 1 base from J; bases unmatched to any gene: 9. Germline V gives CDR1 SGHTA, CDR2 FQGNSA.

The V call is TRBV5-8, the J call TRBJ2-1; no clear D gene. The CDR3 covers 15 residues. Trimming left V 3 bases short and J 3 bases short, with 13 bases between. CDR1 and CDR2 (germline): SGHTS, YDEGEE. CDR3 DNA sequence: TGTGCCAGCAGCTCTGGCGGTCAAAGCTACAATGAGCAGTTCTTC. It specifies CASSSGGQSYNEQFF.

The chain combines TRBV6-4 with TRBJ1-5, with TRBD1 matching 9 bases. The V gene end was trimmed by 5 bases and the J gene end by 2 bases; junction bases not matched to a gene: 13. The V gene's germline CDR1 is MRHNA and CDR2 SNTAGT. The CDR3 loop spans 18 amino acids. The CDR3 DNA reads TGTGCCAGCAGTCTCCCATGGGACAGGGAGGTAGGCAATCAGCCCCAGCATTTT. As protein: CASSLPWDREVGNQPQHF.

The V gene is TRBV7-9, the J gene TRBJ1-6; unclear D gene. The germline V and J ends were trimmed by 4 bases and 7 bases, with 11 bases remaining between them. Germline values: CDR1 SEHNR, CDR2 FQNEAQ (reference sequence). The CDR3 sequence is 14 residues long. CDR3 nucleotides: TGTGCCAGCAGCTCCCGGGTGGGGAATTCACCCCTCCACTTT. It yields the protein CASSSRVGNSPLHF.

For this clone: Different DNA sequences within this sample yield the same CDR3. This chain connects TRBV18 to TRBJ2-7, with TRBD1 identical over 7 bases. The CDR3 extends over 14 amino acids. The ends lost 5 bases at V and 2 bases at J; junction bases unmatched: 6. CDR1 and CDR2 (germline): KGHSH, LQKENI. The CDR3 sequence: CASSSTQGTYEQYF. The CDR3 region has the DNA TGTGCCAGCTCAAGCACACAGGGGACCTACGAGCAGTACTTC.

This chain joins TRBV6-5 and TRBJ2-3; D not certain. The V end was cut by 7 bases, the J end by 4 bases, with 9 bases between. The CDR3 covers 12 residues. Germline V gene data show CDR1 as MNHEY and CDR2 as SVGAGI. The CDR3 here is CASTSAPDTQYF. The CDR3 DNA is TGTGCCAGCACCTCGGCCCCAGATACGCAGTATTTT.

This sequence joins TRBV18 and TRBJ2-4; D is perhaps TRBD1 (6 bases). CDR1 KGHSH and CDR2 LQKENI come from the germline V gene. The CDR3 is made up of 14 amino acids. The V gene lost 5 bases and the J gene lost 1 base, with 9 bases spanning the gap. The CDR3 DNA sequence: TGTGCCAGCTCAGCGCAGGGGGCCAAAAACATTCAGTACTTC. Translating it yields CASSAQGAKNIQYF.

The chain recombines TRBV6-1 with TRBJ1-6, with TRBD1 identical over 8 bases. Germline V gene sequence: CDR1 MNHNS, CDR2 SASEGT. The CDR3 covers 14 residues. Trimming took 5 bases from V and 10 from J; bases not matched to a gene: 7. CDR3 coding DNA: TGTGCCAGCAGTCCTCCAGGGGGCAGGTCACCCCTCCACTTT. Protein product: CASSPPGGRSPLHF.

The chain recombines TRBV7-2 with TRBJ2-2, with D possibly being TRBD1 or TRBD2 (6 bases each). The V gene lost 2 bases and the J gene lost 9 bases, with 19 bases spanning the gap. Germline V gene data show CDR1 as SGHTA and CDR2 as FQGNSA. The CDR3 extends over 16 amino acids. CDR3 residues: CASSLFPPGASRELFF. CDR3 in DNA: TGTGCCAGCAGCTTATTCCCCCCGGGGGCGAGTAGGGAGCTGTTTTTT.

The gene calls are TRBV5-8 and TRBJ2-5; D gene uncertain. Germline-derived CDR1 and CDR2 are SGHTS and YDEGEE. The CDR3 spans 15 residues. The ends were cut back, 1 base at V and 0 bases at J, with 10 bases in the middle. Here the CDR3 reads CASSLLGRNQETQYF. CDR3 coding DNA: TGTGCCAGCAGCTTGTTAGGGCGGAACCAAGAGACCCAGTACTTC.

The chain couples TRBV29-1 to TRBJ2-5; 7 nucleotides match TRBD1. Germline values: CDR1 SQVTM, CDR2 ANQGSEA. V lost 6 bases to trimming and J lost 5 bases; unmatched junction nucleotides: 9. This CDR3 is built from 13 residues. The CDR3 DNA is TGCAGCGTCGCAGACAGGGCAGGGGAGACCCAGTACTTC. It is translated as CSVADRAGETQYF.

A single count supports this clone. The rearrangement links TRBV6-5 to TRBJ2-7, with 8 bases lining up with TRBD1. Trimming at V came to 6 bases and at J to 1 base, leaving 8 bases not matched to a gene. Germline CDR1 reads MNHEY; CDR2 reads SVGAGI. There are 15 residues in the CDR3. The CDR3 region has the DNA TGTGCCAGCAGACCCGACAGGGGATCTTCCTACGAGCAGTACTTC. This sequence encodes CASRPDRGSSYEQYF.

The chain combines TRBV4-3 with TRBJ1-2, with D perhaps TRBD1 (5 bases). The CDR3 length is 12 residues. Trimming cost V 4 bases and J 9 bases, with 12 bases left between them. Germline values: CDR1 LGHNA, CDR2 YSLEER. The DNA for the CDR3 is TGCGCCAGCAGCCGCGACGGGGGTAGCTACACCTTC. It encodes CASSRDGGSYTF.

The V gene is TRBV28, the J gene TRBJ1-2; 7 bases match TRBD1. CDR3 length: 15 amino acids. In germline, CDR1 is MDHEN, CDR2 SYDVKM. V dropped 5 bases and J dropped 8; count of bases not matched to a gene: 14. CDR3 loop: CASSGGDRPTRGYTF. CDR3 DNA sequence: TGTGCCAGCAGTGGGGGGGACAGACCCACCCGGGGCTACACCTTC.

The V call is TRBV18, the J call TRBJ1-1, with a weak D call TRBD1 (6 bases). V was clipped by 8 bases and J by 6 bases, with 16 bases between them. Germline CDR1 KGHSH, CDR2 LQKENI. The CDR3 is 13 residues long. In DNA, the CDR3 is TGTGCCAGCCAGAGGGACATCAGGTCTGAAGCTTTCTTT. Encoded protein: CASQRDIRSEAFF.

DNA of the CDR3: TGTGCCAGTAGTATGTCCGGGACAGGGATTTATCAGCCCCAGCATTTT. It translates to CASSMSGTGIYQPQHF. The chain is built from TRBV19 and TRBJ1-5; 9 nucleotides line up with TRBD1. The V gene end was trimmed by 3 bases and the J gene end by 5 bases; junction bases not matched to a gene: 8. Germline assignment: CDR1 LNHDA and CDR2 SQIVND (reference sequence). The CDR3 extends over 16 amino acids.

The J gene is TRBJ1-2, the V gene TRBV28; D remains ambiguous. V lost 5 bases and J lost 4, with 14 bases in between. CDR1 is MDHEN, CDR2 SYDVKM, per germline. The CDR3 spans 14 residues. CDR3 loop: CASSPGLQPYGYTF. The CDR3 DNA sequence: TGTGCCAGCAGTCCAGGACTCCAACCCTATGGCTACACCTTC.

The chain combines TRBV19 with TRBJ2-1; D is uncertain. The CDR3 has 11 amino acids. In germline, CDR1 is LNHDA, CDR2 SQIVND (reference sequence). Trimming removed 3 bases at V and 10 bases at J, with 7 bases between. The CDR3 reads CASSILQEQFF. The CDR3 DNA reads TGTGCCAGTAGTATTCTTCAGGAGCAGTTCTTC.

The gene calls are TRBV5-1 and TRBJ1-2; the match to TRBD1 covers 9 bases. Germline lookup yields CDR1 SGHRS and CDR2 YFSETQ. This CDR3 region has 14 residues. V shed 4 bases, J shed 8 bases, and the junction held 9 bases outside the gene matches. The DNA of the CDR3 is TGCGCCAGCAGCCTACCTACAGGGGGCCAGGGCTACACCTTC. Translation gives CASSLPTGGQGYTF.

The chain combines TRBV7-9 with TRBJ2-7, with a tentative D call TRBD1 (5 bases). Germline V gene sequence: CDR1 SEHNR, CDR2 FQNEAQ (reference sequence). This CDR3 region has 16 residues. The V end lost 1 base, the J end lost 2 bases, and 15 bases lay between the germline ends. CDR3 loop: CASSLGGGPSAYEQYF. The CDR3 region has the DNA TGTGCCAGCAGCTTAGGGGGCGGCCCGTCCGCCTACGAGCAGTACTTC. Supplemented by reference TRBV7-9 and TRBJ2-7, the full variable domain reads DTGVSQNPRHKITKRGQNVTFRCDPISEHNRLYWYRQTLGQGPEFLTYFQNEAQLEKSRLLSDRFSAERPKGSFSTLEIQRTEQGDSAMYLCASSLGGGPSAYEQYFGPGTRLTVT.